A single T cell receptor (beta chain) is shown here with its context. This clone was detected once. This clone's antigen is unknown. Qualities for individual bases were not recorded, and no much larger clone is one base off. The data stem from a study of blood T cell repertoires in COVID-19 (dated by TCRdb to 2018 to 2021). Concerning the study at large: Samples covering the acute and convalescent phases of COVID-19 were provided by collaborators in the United States, Italy and Spain. The prospective study material was composed of cDNA or gDNA derived from T cells, B-cell-depleted T cells, or PBMCs. The dataset comprised deeply sampled blood TCRbeta repertoires from subjects exposed to, actively infected with, or recovered from COVID-19. The repertoires were released in a freely available public database meant as a resource for research on the immune response to SARS-CoV-2. The samples were drawn from two sources: the first 160 participants of the ongoing ImmuneRACE study, and 1,200 or so subjects contributed by 6 global collaborators. The sample metadata nearly always contained a de-identified subject ID, COVID-19 status, age in years and sex. HLA class I and class II types, where available, came from metadata supplied by the sample provider rather than from assay-based typing.

A second Seattle source provided samples from volunteer blood donors who had recovered from COVID-19. Each collaborating institution followed its own protocols to collect whole blood in K2EDTA tubes. Collaborator samples were shipped for TCRbeta analysis as frozen whole blood, isolated PBMCs, or DNA extracted from either sample type. The paper's findings and limits, for the study overall: Clinical and demographic metadata were provided uncurated, with the amount varying by source and participant.

The immunoSEQ Assay, a bias-controlled multiplex PCR, was used to amplify TCRbeta CDR3 regions from genomic DNA. In the source study's methods: The number of nucleated cells in each sample was estimated by amplification of reference gene primers within the assay. To quantify the absolute abundance of each unique TCRbeta CDR3 rearrangement, sequence reads were collapsed and filtered. For each sample, productive Simpson clonality was calculated by taking the square root of Simpson's diversity index across productive rearrangements. What TCRdb holds here is the immuneACCESS table cut down to in-frame rearrangements. Part of the clones is not present; checked against another copy, under half of the missing clones reflect an unresolved V gene, and the others are unexplained. The V and J calls and the clone size are those of that table, but D and trimming were determined from the DNA. The sample includes around 270,000 clones, with about nine tenths observed a single time. The ten largest clonotypes hold 8.5% to 10% of the sample.

From the cysteine through the phenylalanine, the CDR3 covers 18 amino acids. The CDR3 DNA has 54 bases and is translated from base 1. The germline V gene sets CDR1 to SNHLY and CDR2 to FYNNEI. Compared with germline, V lacks 5 bases and J lacks 0 bases; bases without a gene match: 9. Sequencing was carried out using peripheral blood. The clonotype originates from a man aged 35 to 55 who had recovered from COVID-19. The chain couples TRBV2 to TRBJ2-2; TRBD2 fits 10 bases in the junction. The CDR3 protein: CASSPRPLAGSNTGELFF. The DNA sequence is as follows: TGTGCCAGCAGTCCGAGGCCACTAGCGGGGTCGAACACCGGGGAGCTGTTTTTT. Where the CDR3 stops, the reference TRBV2 and TRBJ2-2 genes take over; the full variable domain is EPEVTQTPSHQVTQMGQEVILRCVPISNHLYFYWYRQILGQKVEFLVSFYNNEISEKSEIFDDQFSVERPDGSNFTLKIRSTKLEDSAMYFCASSPRPLAGSNTGELFFGEGSRLTVL.